This T cell receptor beta chain was captured by sequencing in a study of shared clonotypes between healthy human individuals. Study background: Donors had three CD4 naive, three CD4 memory, two CD8 naive and one CD8 memory plate apiece.

Overall study results and limits: When compared with the clonotypes that were shared by all four sorted-subset donors, the non-shared clonotypes turned out to have lower generation probabilities. A few donors had around 5.2% of their naive CD4 clonotypes in common.

The germline gives CDR1 SGHRS, CDR2 YFSETQ. This CDR3 has 13 amino acids. V shed 6 bases and J shed 2 bases, with 11 bases lying between them. Profiled with immunoSEQ multiplex PCR; TCRdb holds only in-frame clones, not every one. The sample consists of about 380,000 clones, approximately 97% of them appearing once. A remark on this clone: Its antigen is as yet unknown.

The sequence was obtained from a man aged 30 to 39 in good health. The material sequenced was memory CD8+ T cells sorted from blood. Subset meaning: CD45RO+ cells pooled with CCR7-negative TemRA cells. The genes are TRBV5-1 and TRBJ2-5; D is possibly TRBD1 (6 bases). In nucleotides, the CDR3 is TGCGCCAGCACCCGTGGACAGCAAGAGACCCAGTACTTC. This sequence encodes CASTRGQQETQYF.